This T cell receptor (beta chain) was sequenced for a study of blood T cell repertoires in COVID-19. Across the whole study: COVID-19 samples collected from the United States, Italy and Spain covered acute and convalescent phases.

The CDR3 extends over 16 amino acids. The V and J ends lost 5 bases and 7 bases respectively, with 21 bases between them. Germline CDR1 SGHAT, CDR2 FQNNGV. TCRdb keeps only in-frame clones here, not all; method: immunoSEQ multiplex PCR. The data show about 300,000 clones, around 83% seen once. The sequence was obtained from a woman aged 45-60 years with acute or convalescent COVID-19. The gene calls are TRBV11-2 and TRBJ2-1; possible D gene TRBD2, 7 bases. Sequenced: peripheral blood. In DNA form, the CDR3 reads TGTGCCAGCAGCCCAATGAGGGGGGGCGGGATAAATGAGCAGTTCTTC. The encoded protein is CASSPMRGGGINEQFF.